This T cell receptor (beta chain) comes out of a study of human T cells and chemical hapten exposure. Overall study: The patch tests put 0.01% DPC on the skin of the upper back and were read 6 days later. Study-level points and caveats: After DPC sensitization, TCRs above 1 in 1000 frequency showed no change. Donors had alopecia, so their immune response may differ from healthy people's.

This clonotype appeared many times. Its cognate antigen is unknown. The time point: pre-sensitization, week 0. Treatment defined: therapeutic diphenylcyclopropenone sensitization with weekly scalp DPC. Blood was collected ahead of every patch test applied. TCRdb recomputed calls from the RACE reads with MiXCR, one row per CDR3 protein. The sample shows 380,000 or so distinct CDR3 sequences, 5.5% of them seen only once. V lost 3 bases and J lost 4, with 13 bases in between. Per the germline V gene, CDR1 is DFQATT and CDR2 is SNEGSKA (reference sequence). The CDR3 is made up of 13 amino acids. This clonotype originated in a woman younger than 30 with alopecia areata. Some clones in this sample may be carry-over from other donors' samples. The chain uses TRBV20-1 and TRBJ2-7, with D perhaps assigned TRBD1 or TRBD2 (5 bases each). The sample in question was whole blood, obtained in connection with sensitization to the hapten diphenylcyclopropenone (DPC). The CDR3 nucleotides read TGCAGTGCTAGCCGGGATCAGGGTTACGAGCAGTACTTC. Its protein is CSASRDQGYEQYF.